The rows below give T cell receptor beta chains drawn from one sample of a study of blood T cell repertoires in COVID-19. Profiled with immunoSEQ multiplex PCR; TCRdb holds only in-frame clones, not every one. The sample has roughly 300,000 clones, approximately 85% seen once. Sample: peripheral blood. Source of these receptors: a human donor in a cohort sampled during active COVID-19. Each CDR3 is given with its conserved first and last residue. Each record gives: J gene, D gene, V gene, clone size, CDR3 DNA, CDR3 protein. A D gene is named only where the DNA matches it firmly. Clone sizes are given selectively: once, few, many, or a class where the clone is expanded.

j_call: TRBJ1-4; d_call: NA; v_call: TRBV7-3; clone_size: NA; cdr3_nt: TGTGCCAGCAGCCGCGGGGGGAATGAAAAACTGTTTTTT; cdr3_aa: CASSRGGNEKLFF
j_call: TRBJ2-1; d_call: TRBD2; v_call: TRBV11-2; clone_size: NA; cdr3_nt: TGTGCCAGCAGCTTAGACCTCGGACTAGCGGGGGCGTTTTCGTACAATGAGCAGTTCTTC; cdr3_aa: CASSLDLGLAGAFSYNEQFF
j_call: TRBJ1-1; d_call: NA; v_call: TRBV3-1/TRBV3-2; clone_size: NA; cdr3_nt: TGTGCCAGCAGCCAAGATCAGGGCGCTGAAGCTTTCTTT; cdr3_aa: CASSQDQGAEAFF
j_call: TRBJ2-7; d_call: NA; v_call: TRBV9; clone_size: NA; cdr3_nt: TGTGCCAGCAGCGCCCAGGGCTTTAACTCCTACGAGCAGTACTTC; cdr3_aa: CASSAQGFNSYEQYF
j_call: TRBJ2-3; d_call: TRBD2; v_call: TRBV29-1; clone_size: NA; cdr3_nt: TGCAGCGTTGCGGGACTAGCGGTATCTAGCACAGATACGCAGTATTTT; cdr3_aa: CSVAGLAVSSTDTQYF
j_call: TRBJ2-1; d_call: TRBD2; v_call: TRBV4-1; clone_size: NA; cdr3_nt: TGCGCCAGCAGCCAAGATAAGGGGGAGACTAGCGCCTACAATGAGCAGTTCTTC; cdr3_aa: CASSQDKGETSAYNEQFF
j_call: TRBJ2-3; d_call: NA; v_call: TRBV25-1; clone_size: NA; cdr3_nt: TGTGCCAGCAGTGAAGAGGAGGAACCCCCCTGGCCAGATACGCAGTATTTT; cdr3_aa: CASSEEEEPPWPDTQYF
j_call: TRBJ1-4; d_call: TRBD1; v_call: TRBV9; clone_size: NA; cdr3_nt: TGTGCCAGCAGCGGATCCGGGACAGGGGCCCCGTCGACAAATGAAAAACTGTTTTTT; cdr3_aa: CASSGSGTGAPSTNEKLFF
j_call: TRBJ1-1; d_call: NA; v_call: TRBV7-6; clone_size: NA; cdr3_nt: TGTGCCAGCAGCACCTACAGGGACCTGAACACTGAAGCTTTCTTT; cdr3_aa: CASSTYRDLNTEAFF
j_call: TRBJ1-2; d_call: NA; v_call: TRBV6-5; clone_size: NA; cdr3_nt: TGTGCCAGCAGCAGGGGCTTGGGCTACACCTTC; cdr3_aa: CASSRGLGYTF
j_call: TRBJ1-3; d_call: NA; v_call: TRBV27; clone_size: NA; cdr3_nt: TGTGCCAGCAGTCCCGTGGCTTCTGGAAACACCATATATTTT; cdr3_aa: CASSPVASGNTIYF
j_call: TRBJ2-1; d_call: TRBD2; v_call: TRBV4-2; clone_size: NA; cdr3_nt: TGTGCCAGCAGCCAAGAGCTATGGTTAGTAGCGGGGGTCAGACACAATGAGCAGTTCTTC; cdr3_aa: CASSQELWLVAGVRHNEQFF
j_call: TRBJ1-3; d_call: NA; v_call: TRBV12-3/TRBV12-4; clone_size: NA; cdr3_nt: TGTGCCAGCACCTTCCCAAACACCATATATTTT; cdr3_aa: CASTFPNTIYF
j_call: TRBJ2-6; d_call: NA; v_call: TRBV5-1; clone_size: NA; cdr3_nt: TGCGCCAGCAGCCGGCGGTCTTGGGGGGCCAACGTCCTGACTTTC; cdr3_aa: CASSRRSWGANVLTF
j_call: TRBJ1-1; d_call: NA; v_call: TRBV5-1; clone_size: NA; cdr3_nt: TGCGCCAGCACCCACCAGGGCGACACTGAAGCTTTCTTT; cdr3_aa: CASTHQGDTEAFF
j_call: TRBJ2-2; d_call: TRBD1; v_call: TRBV15; clone_size: NA; cdr3_nt: TGTGCCACCAGTACCCGTAACGGGACAGGGGGCCAGCGGGGGGCCCCCGGGGAGCTGTTTTTT; cdr3_aa: CATSTRNGTGGQRGAPGELFF
j_call: TRBJ1-1; d_call: NA; v_call: TRBV6-5; clone_size: once; cdr3_nt: TGTGCCAGCAAGCGGACAGAAAACACTGAAGCTTTCTTT; cdr3_aa: CASKRTENTEAFF
j_call: TRBJ1-1; d_call: NA; v_call: TRBV11-2; clone_size: NA; cdr3_nt: TGTGCCAGCAGCTTTAGCGGGGGGACTGAAGCTTTCTTT; cdr3_aa: CASSFSGGTEAFF
j_call: TRBJ2-3; d_call: TRBD2; v_call: TRBV10-3; clone_size: NA; cdr3_nt: TGTGCCATCAGCGGACTAGCGGGGGGATTCGGCACAGATACGCAGTATTTT; cdr3_aa: CAISGLAGGFGTDTQYF
j_call: TRBJ2-7; d_call: TRBD1; v_call: TRBV10-3; clone_size: NA; cdr3_nt: TGTGCCATCAGTGAGCCGGGACAGGGACGGATCGAGCAGTACTTC; cdr3_aa: CAISEPGQGRIEQYF
j_call: TRBJ2-7; d_call: TRBD2; v_call: TRBV5-4; clone_size: NA; cdr3_nt: TGTGCCAGCAGCAACGGGGGGAGCTCCTACGAGCAGTACTTC; cdr3_aa: CASSNGGSSYEQYF
j_call: TRBJ1-2; d_call: NA; v_call: TRBV11-1; clone_size: NA; cdr3_nt: TGTGCCAGCAGCTTTGGGACAAGGGGAGGCTACACCTTC; cdr3_aa: CASSFGTRGGYTF
j_call: TRBJ2-5; d_call: TRBD2; v_call: TRBV7-9; clone_size: NA; cdr3_nt: TGTGCCAGCAGCTTAGCGCTGTTAGCGGGGACTTTAGAGACCCAGTACTTC; cdr3_aa: CASSLALLAGTLETQYF
j_call: TRBJ1-1; d_call: NA; v_call: TRBV5-8; clone_size: NA; cdr3_nt: TGTGCCAGCAGCGTAACTACGGGGGGCTCAGCTTTCTTT; cdr3_aa: CASSVTTGGSAFF
j_call: TRBJ1-6; d_call: TRBD1; v_call: TRBV7-2; clone_size: few; cdr3_nt: TGTGCCAGCAGTAAGGGGACAGGCAATTCACCCCTCCACTTT; cdr3_aa: CASSKGTGNSPLHF
j_call: TRBJ2-7; d_call: TRBD2; v_call: TRBV20-1; clone_size: once; cdr3_nt: TGCAGTGCTAGTCCCGCTCCCGGGACTAGCGGTGGCGGCTACGAGCAGTACTTC; cdr3_aa: CSASPAPGTSGGGYEQYF
j_call: TRBJ1-5; d_call: NA; v_call: TRBV7-8; clone_size: NA; cdr3_nt: TGTGCCAGCAGCAGGGGTTTTAGCAATCAGCCCCAGCATTTT; cdr3_aa: CASSRGFSNQPQHF
j_call: TRBJ1-5; d_call: TRBD1; v_call: TRBV19; clone_size: NA; cdr3_nt: TGTGCCAGTAGGACTATGCGGGACAGGAAAAATCAGCCCCAGCATTTT; cdr3_aa: CASRTMRDRKNQPQHF
j_call: TRBJ1-5; d_call: NA; v_call: TRBV29-1; clone_size: NA; cdr3_nt: TGCAGCGTTGTTGTACGACAGAAAGATAGCAATCAGCCCCAGCATTTT; cdr3_aa: CSVVVRQKDSNQPQHF
j_call: TRBJ2-1; d_call: TRBD2; v_call: TRBV7-3; clone_size: NA; cdr3_nt: TGTGCCAGCAGCTCCAGGCGGACTAGCGGAAATTACAATGAGCAGTTCTTC; cdr3_aa: CASSSRRTSGNYNEQFF
j_call: TRBJ1-1; d_call: TRBD1; v_call: TRBV7-3; clone_size: NA; cdr3_nt: TGTGCCAGCAGCTTCGGGACAGGCGACGCTTTCTTT; cdr3_aa: CASSFGTGDAFF
j_call: TRBJ1-2; d_call: NA; v_call: TRBV24-1; clone_size: NA; cdr3_nt: TGTGCCACCAGTGACTGGCAGGGGAACTATGGCTACACCTTC; cdr3_aa: CATSDWQGNYGYTF
j_call: TRBJ1-1; d_call: TRBD1; v_call: TRBV12-3/TRBV12-4; clone_size: few; cdr3_nt: TGTGCCAGCAGGGGACAGGGGGTAACTGAAGCTTTCTTT; cdr3_aa: CASRGQGVTEAFF
j_call: TRBJ2-7; d_call: NA; v_call: TRBV27; clone_size: NA; cdr3_nt: TGTGCCAGCAGTTTATCCAGGGGTGGCTACGAGCAGTACTTC; cdr3_aa: CASSLSRGGYEQYF
j_call: TRBJ2-7; d_call: TRBD2; v_call: TRBV2; clone_size: NA; cdr3_nt: TGTGCCAGCAGGGTTGCCGGGACTAGCGGCGAGCAGTACTTC; cdr3_aa: CASRVAGTSGEQYF
j_call: TRBJ1-2; d_call: NA; v_call: TRBV6-6; clone_size: NA; cdr3_nt: TGTGCCAGCAGCAAACTTATTGGGTCAGGGGCGGGTGGCTACACCTTC; cdr3_aa: CASSKLIGSGAGGYTF
j_call: TRBJ2-3; d_call: NA; v_call: TRBV6-5; clone_size: NA; cdr3_nt: TGTGCCAGCAGAGCTAAGTACGAGTATTTT; cdr3_aa: CASRAKYEYF
j_call: TRBJ1-1; d_call: NA; v_call: TRBV4-1; clone_size: NA; cdr3_nt: TGCGCCAGCAGCCAATCCACCCTATTACGTACTGAAGCTTTCTTT; cdr3_aa: CASSQSTLLRTEAFF
j_call: TRBJ2-7; d_call: NA; v_call: TRBV28; clone_size: NA; cdr3_nt: TGTGCCAGCAGTTTGGCTAGCACTAAAAACTACGAGCAGTACTTC; cdr3_aa: CASSLASTKNYEQYF
j_call: TRBJ2-2; d_call: NA; v_call: TRBV4-1; clone_size: NA; cdr3_nt: TGCGCCAGCAGATCCGGGAATACGAACACCGGGGAGCTGTTTTTT; cdr3_aa: CASRSGNTNTGELFF
j_call: TRBJ2-2; d_call: NA; v_call: TRBV10-1; clone_size: NA; cdr3_nt: TGCGCCAGCAGTGAGTACGAGGCCGGGGAGCTGTTTTTT; cdr3_aa: CASSEYEAGELFF
j_call: TRBJ1-1; d_call: NA; v_call: TRBV5-1; clone_size: NA; cdr3_nt: TGCGCCAGCAGCTTGGCTCAGGGCGAAGCTTTCTTT; cdr3_aa: CASSLAQGEAFF
j_call: TRBJ1-1; d_call: NA; v_call: TRBV9; clone_size: few; cdr3_nt: TGTGCCAGCAGCGTAGATCGTCTGGTCAGTAATGTTTACACTGAAGCTTTCTTT; cdr3_aa: CASSVDRLVSNVYTEAFF
j_call: TRBJ2-1; d_call: NA; v_call: TRBV6-4; clone_size: NA; cdr3_nt: TGTGCCAGCAGTAAAGCGGGTGCTTCGGAGCAGTTCTTC; cdr3_aa: CASSKAGASEQFF
j_call: TRBJ2-7; d_call: NA; v_call: TRBV18; clone_size: NA; cdr3_nt: TGTGCCAGCTCACCAGTTCTGGGGGCTTGGGAGCAGTACTTC; cdr3_aa: CASSPVLGAWEQYF
j_call: TRBJ1-2; d_call: TRBD1; v_call: TRBV7-9; clone_size: NA; cdr3_nt: TGTGCCAGCAGCAGGGGGCAGGGAATATATGGCTACACCTTC; cdr3_aa: CASSRGQGIYGYTF
j_call: TRBJ1-6; d_call: NA; v_call: TRBV27; clone_size: few; cdr3_nt: TGTGCCAGCAGGGTTGCCAGGAATTCACCCCTCCACTTT; cdr3_aa: CASRVARNSPLHF
j_call: TRBJ2-7; d_call: NA; v_call: TRBV29-1; clone_size: NA; cdr3_nt: TGCAGCGCCAGACGGACAGACTACGAGCAGTACTTC; cdr3_aa: CSARRTDYEQYF
j_call: TRBJ1-2; d_call: NA; v_call: TRBV18; clone_size: NA; cdr3_nt: TGTGCCAGCTCACCAGGATCGACTCCCTATGGCTACACCTTC; cdr3_aa: CASSPGSTPYGYTF
j_call: TRBJ2-2; d_call: NA; v_call: TRBV7-3; clone_size: NA; cdr3_nt: TGTGCCAGCAGCCTGGGGCAATCTGTCGCCGGGGAGCTGTTTTTT; cdr3_aa: CASSLGQSVAGELFF
j_call: TRBJ1-2; d_call: TRBD1; v_call: TRBV2; clone_size: NA; cdr3_nt: TGTGCCAGCAGGCGGACAGGGGTGGGGGATGGCTACACCTTC; cdr3_aa: CASRRTGVGDGYTF
j_call: TRBJ2-3; d_call: TRBD2; v_call: TRBV7-8; clone_size: NA; cdr3_nt: TGTGCCAGCAGCTTAGGAACTAGCGGGGGGGCCGGCGATACGCAGTATTTT; cdr3_aa: CASSLGTSGGAGDTQYF
j_call: TRBJ2-6; d_call: NA; v_call: TRBV6-5; clone_size: NA; cdr3_nt: TGTGCCAGCAGGGAGGCGGGTGGGGCCAACGTCCTGACTTTC; cdr3_aa: CASREAGGANVLTF
j_call: TRBJ2-2; d_call: NA; v_call: TRBV7-8; clone_size: NA; cdr3_nt: TGTGCCAGCAGCTTAGAACATAACACCGGGGAGCTGTTTTTT; cdr3_aa: CASSLEHNTGELFF
j_call: TRBJ2-3; d_call: NA; v_call: TRBV2; clone_size: NA; cdr3_nt: TGTGCCAGCACATTAGGAGGGGGCGCACATACGCAGTATTTT; cdr3_aa: CASTLGGGAHTQYF
j_call: TRBJ1-2; d_call: NA; v_call: TRBV19; clone_size: NA; cdr3_nt: TGTGCCAGTAGTATGTCAGGGGTCTATGGCTACACCTTC; cdr3_aa: CASSMSGVYGYTF
j_call: TRBJ1-6; d_call: NA; v_call: TRBV15; clone_size: NA; cdr3_nt: TGTGCCACCAGCTTTAAATACGGGAGCTCACCCCTCCACTTT; cdr3_aa: CATSFKYGSSPLHF
j_call: TRBJ2-5; d_call: NA; v_call: TRBV14; clone_size: NA; cdr3_nt: TGTGCCAGCAGCCAACCCGGGACTCGGGAGACCCAGTACTTC; cdr3_aa: CASSQPGTRETQYF
j_call: TRBJ2-5; d_call: TRBD2; v_call: TRBV3-1/TRBV3-2; clone_size: NA; cdr3_nt: TGTGCCAGCAGCCAAGGAATGGGGGGGCAAGAGACCCAGTACTTC; cdr3_aa: CASSQGMGGQETQYF
j_call: TRBJ2-5; d_call: TRBD2; v_call: TRBV7-3; clone_size: many; cdr3_nt: TGTGCCAGCAGCTTAGGCAGCGGGGGGCGAGAGACCCAGTACTTC; cdr3_aa: CASSLGSGGRETQYF